This T cell receptor (beta chain) was retrieved from a study of early T cells in non-severe SARS-CoV-2 infection. Study information: Chains stayed unpaired after sequencing of bulk RNA from unsorted whole blood.

The CDR3 covers 14 residues. The V gene end was trimmed by 4 bases and the J gene end by 5 bases; junction bases not matched to a gene: 4. CDR1 and CDR2 from the germline V gene are ENHRY and SYGVKD. Each cDNA molecule carried a unique molecular identifier. TCRdb re-called the 5' RACE reads through MiXCR, storing one row per CDR3 protein. Of about 97,000 distinct CDR3 sequences in the sample, about 10% are singletons; the top ten hold around 4.7%. Study conclusions and caveats: A preference for anti-spike CD8 responses marked VDJdb matching, which missed private and CD4 specificities.

This clonotype was found a few times. Its matching antigen is unknown. V and J are TRBV10-3 and TRBJ1-2, with 10 bases that match TRBD1. Here the sequenced sample was whole blood, taken at baseline. The source is an adult who was a healthcare worker with PCR-confirmed SARS-CoV-2 infection or an uninfected control (not recorded which). The DNA for the CDR3 is TGTGCCATCAGTGCCGGGACAGGGGAGTATGGCTACACCTTC. As protein: CAISAGTGEYGYTF.